This entry lists 11 T cell receptor beta chains sequenced from one sample in a study of regulatory T cells in long-lasting Graves disease. To make TCR beta libraries, researchers used iRepertoire HTBI primers and Arm-PCR of CDR3 regions. TCRdb used MiXCR to reprocess the multiplex PCR reads, holding one entry per CDR3 protein. The sample yields 300,000 to 450,000 distinct CDR3 sequences, roughly a sixth seen once. Time point indicated: newly diagnosed GD, antithyroid drugs for less than 3 months. Extracted RNA from PBMCs served as the source of the TCR library. The material sequenced was peripheral blood mononuclear cells (PBMCs), taken at new diagnosis, from a patient treated with antithyroid drugs. The receptors were sampled from a female donor with Graves disease.

This clonotype was counted between two and nine times. The chain combines TRBV6-5 with TRBJ1-4; D is perhaps TRBD1 (6 bases). This CDR3 has 14 amino acids. Between the trimmed V and J ends, which lost 4 bases and 6 bases, there was a span of 12 bases. Germline CDR1 MNHEY, CDR2 SVGAGI. In DNA form, the CDR3 reads TGTGCCAGCAGTTTCGGGACATACTATGAAAAACTGTTTTTT. Its translation is CASSFGTYYEKLFF.

The genes are TRBV4-3 and TRBJ2-2; D gene uncertain. Germline V gene lookup returns CDR1 LGHNA and CDR2 YSLEER. V was shortened by 2 bases and J by 0 bases, with 4 bases between the two germline ends. The CDR3 totals 14 residues. CDR3 in DNA: TGCGCCAGCAGCCAAATGTCGAACACCGGGGAGCTGTTTTTT. Translated: CASSQMSNTGELFF.

Remarks on this clonotype: One base away lies a much larger clone, so this may be a sequencing read error. The rearrangement joins TRBV5-1 to TRBJ1-2; D unresolved. The germline V gene has CDR1 SGHRS and CDR2 YFSETQ. The length of the CDR3 is 13 residues. CDR3: CASSLTPNYGHTF. The CDR3 nucleotides are TGCGCCAGCAGCCTTACACCTAACTATGGCCACACCTTC.

This clonotype was detected only a few times. V and J are TRBV29-1 and TRBJ1-2; a weak D match, TRBD1 (6 bases). V was cut by 0 bases and J by 8 bases, with 16 bases left in between. CDR1 SQVTM and CDR2 ANQGSEA come from the germline V gene. CDR3 size: 14 residues. The CDR3 DNA reads TGCAGCGTTGAAGAAGGGCTCAGGGGAGACGGCTACACCTTC. Translation: CSVEEGLRGDGYTF.

The rearrangement uses TRBV14 and TRBJ2-2, with 7 bases matching TRBD1. CDR1 and CDR2 from the germline V gene are SGHDN and FVKESK. Trimming took 3 bases from V and 0 from J; bases not matched to a gene: 7. The CDR3 is made up of 17 amino acids. The CDR3 loop is CASSHPRTGTNTGELFF. Here the CDR3 DNA reads TGTGCCAGCAGCCACCCTAGGACAGGAACGAACACCGGGGAGCTGTTTTTT. The variable domain in full, with the rest retrieved from reference TRBV14 and TRBJ2-2, is EAGVTQFPSHSVIEKGQTVTLRCDPISGHDNLYWYRRVMGKEIKFLLHFVKESKQDESGMPNNRFLAERTGGTYSTLKVQPAELEDSGVYFCASSHPRTGTNTGELFFGEGSRLTVL.

This clonotype has a count of ten or more. J is TRBJ2-5 and V is TRBV7-2; 11 positions agree with TRBD1. Per germline, CDR1 SGHTA and CDR2 FQGNSA. This CDR3 region has 18 residues. The J segment lost 6 bases and the V segment lost 5 bases, leaving 17 bases of the junction unmatched. CDR3 sequence (DNA): TGTGCCAGCAGCCAAAGAGTCGGGACAGGGGGTGTAGGAAAGACCCAGTACTTC. Translation: CASSQRVGTGGVGKTQYF.

This clonotype was observed at least ten times. V gene TRBV29-1 combines with J gene TRBJ1-1; D unresolved. CDR1 and CDR2 (germline): SQVTM, ANQGSEA. V was trimmed by 1 base and J by 3 bases, leaving 12 bases between them. The CDR3 length is 14 residues. CDR3 bases: TGCAGCGTTGAAGTTTTGGGTTGGGACACTGAAGCTTTCTTT. The encoded protein is CSVEVLGWDTEAFF.

This clonotype was counted ten times or more. This sequence joins TRBV19 and TRBJ1-2; D uncertain. V shed 5 bases and J shed 5 bases, with 12 bases lying between them. CDR1 LNHDA and CDR2 SQIVND come from the germline V gene (reference sequence). The CDR3 has 13 amino acids. In DNA form, the CDR3 reads TGTGCCAGTAGTTACGTGTTGGAATATGGCTACACCTTC. Translated, it gives CASSYVLEYGYTF.

Many counts were recorded for this clonotype. The chain is built from TRBV10-2 and TRBJ1-2; tentatively, D is TRBD1 (5 bases). The germline gives CDR1 WSHSY, CDR2 SAAADI. V shed 0 bases and J shed 3 bases, with 8 bases lying between them. This CDR3 spans 14 amino acids. Here the CDR3 DNA reads TGCGCCAGCAGTGAGTCTCGGGGCGACTATGGCTACACCTTC. It encodes CASSESRGDYGYTF.

V and J are TRBV4-1 and TRBJ2-7; TRBD1 matches at 7 bases. This CDR3 contains 14 residues. The germline CDR1 and CDR2 sequences are MGHRA and YSYEKL. The V gene end was trimmed by 2 bases and the J gene end by 6 bases; junction bases not matched to a gene: 7. DNA of the CDR3: TGCGCCAGCAGCCAAACGAGGACAGGTGGCGAGCAGTACTTC. Translated, it gives CASSQTRTGGEQYF.

The table lists this clonotype with many counts. This rearrangement joins TRBV4-1 to TRBJ2-5; D gene ambiguous. Germline V gives CDR1 MGHRA, CDR2 YSYEKL. CDR3 size: 13 residues. Trimming shortened V by 1 base and J by 5 bases, and 8 bases separated the two germline ends. Here the CDR3 reads CASSQAMGETQYF. CDR3 sequence (DNA): TGCGCCAGCAGCCAAGCCATGGGGGAGACCCAGTACTTC.